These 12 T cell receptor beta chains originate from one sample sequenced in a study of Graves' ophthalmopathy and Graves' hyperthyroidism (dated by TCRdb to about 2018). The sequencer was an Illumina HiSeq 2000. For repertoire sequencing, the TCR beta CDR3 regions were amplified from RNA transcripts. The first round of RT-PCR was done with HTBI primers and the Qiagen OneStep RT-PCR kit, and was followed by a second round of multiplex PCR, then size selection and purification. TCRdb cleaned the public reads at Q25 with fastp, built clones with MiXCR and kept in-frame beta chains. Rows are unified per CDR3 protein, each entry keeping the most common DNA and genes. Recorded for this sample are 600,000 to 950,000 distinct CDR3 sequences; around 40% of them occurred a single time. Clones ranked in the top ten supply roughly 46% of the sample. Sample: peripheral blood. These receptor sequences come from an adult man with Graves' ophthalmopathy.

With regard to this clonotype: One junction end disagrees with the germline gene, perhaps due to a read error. The CDR3 loop is CASSLSGVLGWNQPQHF. As DNA, the CDR3 is TGTGCCAGCAGTTTATCAGGGGTTTTGGGTTGGAATCAGCCCCAGCATTTT. The chain uses TRBV10-3 and TRBJ1-5; the D gene is possibly TRBD1 (6 bases). This CDR3 has 17 amino acids. From germline, CDR1 is ENHRY and CDR2 SYGVKD.

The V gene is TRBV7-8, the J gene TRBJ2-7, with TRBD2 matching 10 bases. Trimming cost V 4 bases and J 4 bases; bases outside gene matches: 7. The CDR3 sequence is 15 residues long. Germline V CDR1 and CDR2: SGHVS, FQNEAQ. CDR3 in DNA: TGTGCCAGCAGCTATGCCCCGACTAGCGGGTACGAGCAGTACTTC. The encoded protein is CASSYAPTSGYEQYF.

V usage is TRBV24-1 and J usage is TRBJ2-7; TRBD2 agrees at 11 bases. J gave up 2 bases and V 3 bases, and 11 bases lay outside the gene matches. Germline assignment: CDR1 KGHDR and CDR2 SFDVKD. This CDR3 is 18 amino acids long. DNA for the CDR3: TGTGCCACCAGTGATGGTTCGGGGACTAGCGGAACCACCTACGAGCAGTACTTC. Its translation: CATSDGSGTSGTTYEQYF.

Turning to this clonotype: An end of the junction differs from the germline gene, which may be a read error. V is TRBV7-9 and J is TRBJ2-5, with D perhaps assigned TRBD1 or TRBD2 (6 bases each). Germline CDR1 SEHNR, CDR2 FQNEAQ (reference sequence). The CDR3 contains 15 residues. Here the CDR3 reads CASSFRGPQQETQYF. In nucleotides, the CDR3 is TGTGCCAGTAGCTTCCGGGGGCCCCAACAAGAGACCCAGTACTTC.

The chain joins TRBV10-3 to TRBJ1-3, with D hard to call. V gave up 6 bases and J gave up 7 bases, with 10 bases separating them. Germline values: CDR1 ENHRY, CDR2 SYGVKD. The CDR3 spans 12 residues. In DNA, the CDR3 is TGTGCCATCAGGGGATCTGCGAACACCATATATTTT. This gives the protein CAIRGSANTIYF.

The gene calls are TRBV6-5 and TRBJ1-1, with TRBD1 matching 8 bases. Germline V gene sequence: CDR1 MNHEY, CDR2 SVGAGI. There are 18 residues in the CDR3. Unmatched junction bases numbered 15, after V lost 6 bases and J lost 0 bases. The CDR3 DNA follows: TGTGCCAGCAGACTAAGGGACAGGCCCCCCACGATGAACACTGAAGCTTTCTTT. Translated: CASRLRDRPPTMNTEAFF.

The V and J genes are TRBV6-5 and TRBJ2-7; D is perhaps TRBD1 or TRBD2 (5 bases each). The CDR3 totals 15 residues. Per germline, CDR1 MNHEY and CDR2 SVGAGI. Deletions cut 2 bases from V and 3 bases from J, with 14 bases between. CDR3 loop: CASSYTAGRDYEQYF. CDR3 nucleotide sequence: TGTGCCAGCAGTTACACCGCAGGGAGAGACTACGAGCAGTACTTC.

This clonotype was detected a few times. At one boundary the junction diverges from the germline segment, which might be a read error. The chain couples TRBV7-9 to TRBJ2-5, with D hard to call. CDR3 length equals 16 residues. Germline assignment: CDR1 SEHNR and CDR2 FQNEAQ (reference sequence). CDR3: CASSQEALWQLETQYF. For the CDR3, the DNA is TGCGCCAGCAGCCAAGAAGCACTGTGGCAGTTGGAGACCCAGTACTTC. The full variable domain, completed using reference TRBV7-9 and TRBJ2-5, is DTGVSQNPRHKITKRGQNVTFRCDPISEHNRLYWYRQTLGQGPEFLTYFQNEAQLEKSRLLSDRFSAERPKGSFSTLEIQRTEQGDSAMYLCASSQEALWQLETQYFGPGTRLLVL.

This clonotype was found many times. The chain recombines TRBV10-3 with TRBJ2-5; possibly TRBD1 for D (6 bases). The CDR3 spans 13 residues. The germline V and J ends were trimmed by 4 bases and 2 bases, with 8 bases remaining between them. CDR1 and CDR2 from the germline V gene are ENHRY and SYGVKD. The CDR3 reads CAISADRQETQYF. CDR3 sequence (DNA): TGTGCCATCAGTGCCGACAGGCAAGAGACCCAGTACTTC.

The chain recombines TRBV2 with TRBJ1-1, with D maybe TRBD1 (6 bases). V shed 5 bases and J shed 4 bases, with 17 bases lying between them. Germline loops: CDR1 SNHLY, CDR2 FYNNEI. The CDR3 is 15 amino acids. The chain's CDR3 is CASSSRQAQGTEAFF. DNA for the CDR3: TGTGCCAGCAGTTCCCGACAGGCGCAAGGCACTGAAGCTTTCTTT.

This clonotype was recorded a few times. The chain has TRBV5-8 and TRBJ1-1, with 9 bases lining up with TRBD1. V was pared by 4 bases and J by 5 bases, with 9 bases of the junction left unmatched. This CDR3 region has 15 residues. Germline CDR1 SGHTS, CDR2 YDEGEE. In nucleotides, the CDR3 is TGTGCCAGCAGCGGAAATTACAGGGGGCGGACTGAAGCTTTCTTT. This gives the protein CASSGNYRGRTEAFF.

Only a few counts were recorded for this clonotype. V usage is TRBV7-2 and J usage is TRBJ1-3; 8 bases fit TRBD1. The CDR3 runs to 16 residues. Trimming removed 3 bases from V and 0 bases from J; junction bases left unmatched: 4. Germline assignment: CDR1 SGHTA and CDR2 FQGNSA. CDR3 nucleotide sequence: TGTGCCAGCAGCTTGACAGGGGCCCCCTCTGGAAACACCATATATTTT. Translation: CASSLTGAPSGNTIYF.